This entry lists 10 T cell receptor beta chains sequenced from one sample in a study of identical twins. TCRdb processed the 5' RACE reads anew with MiXCR; each CDR3 protein has one entry. This sample has approximately 1.8 million distinct CDR3 sequences; 25% to 35% occur once, and the top ten carry 0.25% to 0.3%. The sequenced material came from cord blood. Receptors originate from a newborn girl in good health.

This clonotype was seen a few times. J is TRBJ2-3 and V is TRBV4-2; TRBD1 agrees at 11 bases. With 0 bases clipped from V and 4 bases from J, the junction kept 6 bases outside the gene matches. Germline V CDR1 and CDR2: LGHNA, YNFKEQ. There are 17 residues in the CDR3. This CDR3 reads CASSQDIMGQGADTQYF. CDR3 nucleotides: TGTGCCAGCAGCCAAGATATCATGGGACAGGGGGCAGATACGCAGTATTTT.

J is TRBJ1-3 and V is TRBV30; D is ambiguous. Germline V lookup: CDR1 GTSNPN, CDR2 SVGIG (reference sequence). Deletions cut 3 bases from V and 0 bases from J, with 3 bases between. This CDR3 has 12 residues. CDR3 residues: CAWRGSGNTIYF. For the CDR3, the DNA is TGTGCCTGGAGGGGCTCTGGAAACACCATATATTTT.

This clonotype appeared a few times. The rearrangement links TRBV20-1 to TRBJ2-7; 8 nucleotides line up with TRBD1. From germline, CDR1 is DFQATT and CDR2 SNEGSKA (reference sequence). This CDR3 has 15 residues. V was pared by 2 bases and J by 2 bases, with 8 bases of the junction left unmatched. Written as DNA, the CDR3 is TGCAGTGCTAGACCTAGGACAGGGTGGACCTACGAGCAGTACTTC. Translated: CSARPRTGWTYEQYF.

Points on this clonotype: Being one base from a much bigger clone, this may be a read error. The J gene is TRBJ2-1, the V gene TRBV6-5; D unclear. This CDR3 comprises 12 residues. The germline V and J ends were trimmed by 5 bases and 6 bases, with 8 bases remaining between them. Germline lookup yields CDR1 MNHEY and CDR2 SVGAGI. The CDR3 here is CASSHMGNEQFF. CDR3 nucleotide sequence: TGTGCCAGCAGTCACATGGGCAATGAGCAGTTCTTC.

The chain uses TRBV28 and TRBJ2-7, with D maybe TRBD2 (6 bases). V was clipped by 3 bases and J by 5 bases, with 11 bases between them. CDR1 and CDR2 from the germline V gene are MDHEN and SYDVKM. This CDR3 region has 13 residues. The DNA of the CDR3 is TGTGCCAGCAGTTTGCGGGGCGGGGACGAGCAGTACTTC. Amino acid sequence: CASSLRGGDEQYF.

This clonotype was recorded a few times. The chain joins TRBV28 to TRBJ2-1, with 11 bases that match TRBD2. After removal of 6 bases from V and 2 bases from J, the junction contained 12 bases not matched to a gene. Germline V CDR1 and CDR2: MDHEN, SYDVKM. The CDR3 contains 18 residues. The CDR3 DNA is TGTGCCAGCAGCAGGCCCCATAGCGGGAGGGACACCTACAATGAGCAGTTCTTC. Its translation is CASSRPHSGRDTYNEQFF.

The rearrangement links TRBV24-1 to TRBJ1-1, with a tentative D call TRBD1 (6 bases). This CDR3 has 15 amino acids. CDR1 KGHDR and CDR2 SFDVKD come from the germline V gene. V lost 12 bases and J lost 1, with 20 bases in between. The CDR3 sequence is CALVRIRGENTEAFF. The DNA for the CDR3 is TGTGCCCTCGTGAGGATCAGGGGCGAGAACACTGAAGCTTTCTTT.

This clonotype was observed a few times. The V call is TRBV12-3 or TRBV12-4, the J call TRBJ1-3; 9 bases are shared with TRBD1. This CDR3 has 15 amino acids. The V and J ends lost 6 bases and 4 bases, in that order; junction bases with no gene match: 7. The CDR3 DNA reads as TGTGCCAGCAGCTTCAAACAGGGGGCGGGAAACACCATATATTTT. Amino acid sequence: CASSFKQGAGNTIYF.

The chain carries TRBV14 and TRBJ2-2; D gene unclear. Germline-derived CDR1 and CDR2 are SGHDN and FVKESK. The CDR3 is 15 amino acids. Trimming shortened V by 4 bases and J by 4 bases, and 13 bases separated the two germline ends. The CDR3 protein is CASSLTAGITGELFF. As DNA, the CDR3 is TGTGCCAGCAGCCTTACTGCCGGCATCACCGGGGAGCTGTTTTTT.

This clonotype has only a few counts. This chain uses TRBV6-2 or TRBV6-3 with TRBJ1-2; D gene uncertain. The germline V and J ends were trimmed by 3 bases and 8 bases, with 16 bases remaining between them. CDR1 MNHEY and CDR2 SVGEGT come from the germline V gene. CDR3 size: 14 residues. The CDR3 loop reads CASSYSATGGGYTF. The DNA for the CDR3 is TGTGCCAGCAGTTATTCGGCGACCGGTGGAGGCTACACCTTC.